The rows below give T cell receptor beta chains drawn from one sample of a study of blood T cell repertoires in COVID-19. The method was immunoSEQ multiplex PCR; TCRdb's version includes in-frame clones alone and lacks a portion of them. The profile covers over 50,000 clones, with 91% appearing a single time and more than 5.5% taken by the ten largest. Material: peripheral blood. The receptors originated from a man in his forties or fifties with active COVID-19. Both conserved end residues are part of each CDR3. The order of the fields is clone size, V gene, D gene, J gene, CDR3 protein, CDR3 DNA. A D gene is named only where the DNA matches it firmly. The size of a clone is reported for some rows only, either as once, few or many, or as a class for expanded clones.

>.|TRBV6-5|.|TRBJ2-7
CASTGVWGGEQYF
TGTGCCAGCACCGGAGTATGGGGAGGCGAGCAGTACTTC
>.|TRBV4-1|TRBD1|TRBJ1-1
CASSKGQGMGSTEAFF
TGCGCCAGCAGCAAAGGACAGGGGATGGGGAGCACTGAAGCTTTCTTT
>.|TRBV7-2|.|TRBJ2-3
CASTLTRSGDTQYF
TGTGCCAGCACCCTAACTAGATCCGGGGATACGCAGTATTTT
>.|TRBV18|.|TRBJ2-2
CASSPRDTGELFF
TGTGCCAGCTCACCAAGAGACACCGGGGAGCTGTTTTTT
>.|TRBV13|.|TRBJ2-1
CASSSGTGYYNEQFF
TGTGCCAGCAGCTCAGGAACAGGGTACTACAATGAGCAGTTCTTC
>few|TRBV27|.|TRBJ1-2
CASSPGRWGYTF
TGTGCCAGCAGTCCAGGGAGGTGGGGCTACACCTTC
>.|TRBV9|TRBD2|TRBJ2-1
CASSVGTSAPGGNEQFF
TGTGCCAGCAGCGTTGGGACTAGCGCGCCGGGTGGCAATGAGCAGTTCTTC
>.|TRBV7-6|.|TRBJ1-1
CASSQTELAGYTEAFF
TGTGCCAGCAGCCAGACCGAGTTAGCGGGGTACACTGAAGCTTTCTTT
>once|TRBV5-4|TRBD2|TRBJ2-7
CASSRTSSPEQYF
TGTGCCAGCAGTCGGACTAGTAGTCCCGAGCAGTACTTC
>.|TRBV5-1|TRBD2|TRBJ2-3
CASSLTSGRTGGTQYF
TGCGCCAGCAGCTTGACTAGCGGGAGAACAGGTGGTACGCAGTATTTT
>.|TRBV5-1|.|TRBJ2-5
CASSLGAGPQETQYF
TGCGCCAGCAGCTTGGGGGCAGGCCCTCAAGAGACCCAGTACTTC
>.|TRBV5-1|.|TRBJ1-4
CASSRAQEDEKLFF
TGCGCCAGCAGCCGGGCCCAGGAGGATGAAAAACTGTTTTTT
>.|TRBV7-9|TRBD1|TRBJ1-1
CASSRGQGAAEAFF
TGTGCCAGCAGCCGAGGACAGGGGGCGGCTGAAGCTTTCTTT
>few|TRBV3-1/TRBV3-2|.|TRBJ2-7
CASSQWPDSYEQYF
TGTGCCAGCAGCCAATGGCCCGACTCCTACGAGCAGTACTTC
>once|TRBV10-1|.|TRBJ1-1
CASSDVQGGRTEAFF
TGCGCCAGCAGTGATGTCCAGGGTGGGCGCACTGAAGCTTTCTTT
>.|TRBV29-1|.|TRBJ1-4
CSVSFSEKLFF
TGCAGCGTGTCCTTTAGTGAAAAACTGTTTTTT
>.|TRBV6-2/TRBV6-3|TRBD1|TRBJ2-2
CASSRGQPPGELFF
TGTGCCAGCAGCCGGGGACAGCCCCCCGGGGAGCTGTTTTTT
>.|TRBV3-1/TRBV3-2|.|TRBJ2-3
CASSQARGLTDTQYF
TGTGCCAGCAGCCAAGCCCGGGGTTTGACAGATACGCAGTATTTT
>.|TRBV4-3|.|TRBJ1-3
CASSQDIGNTIYF
TGCGCCAGCAGCCAAGATATAGGAAACACCATATATTTT
>.|TRBV4-2|TRBD2|TRBJ2-1
CASSFPSGGLYNEQFF
TGTGCCAGCAGCTTCCCTAGCGGGGGGCTTTACAATGAGCAGTTCTTC
>.|TRBV6-4|.|TRBJ2-2
CASSTRDMNTGELFF
TGTGCCAGCAGTACCCGGGACATGAACACCGGGGAGCTGTTTTTT
>.|TRBV7-8|.|TRBJ2-1
CASSPWDWGRNEQFF
TGTGCCAGCAGCCCATGGGACTGGGGGAGGAATGAGCAGTTCTTC
>.|TRBV1|.|TRBJ2-1
CTSSQAAHSGRASYNEQFF
TGCACCAGCAGCCAAGCTGCGCACAGCGGGAGGGCCAGCTACAATGAGCAGTTCTTC
>.|TRBV12-3/TRBV12-4|.|TRBJ2-7
CASSFGDEQYF
TGTGCCAGCAGTTTCGGGGACGAGCAGTACTTC
>.|TRBV20-1|TRBD1|TRBJ2-7
CSASWDRGLNEQYF
TGCAGTGCTAGTTGGGACAGGGGGCTTAACGAGCAGTACTTC
>once|TRBV4-2|TRBD1|TRBJ2-2
CASSSRQGHTGELFF
TGTGCCAGCAGCTCTCGACAGGGGCACACCGGGGAGCTGTTTTTT
>.|TRBV10-1|TRBD2|TRBJ2-1
CASSPTSGGNNEQFF
TGCGCCAGCAGTCCGACTAGCGGGGGAAACAATGAGCAGTTCTTC
>once|TRBV11-2|TRBD2|TRBJ2-3
CASSLNSGRPADTQYF
TGTGCCAGCAGCTTAAACAGCGGGAGGCCCGCAGATACGCAGTATTTT
>.|TRBV20-1|.|TRBJ1-1
CSARDLAEAFF
TGCAGTGCTAGAGATTTGGCCGAAGCTTTCTTT
>.|TRBV2|TRBD2|TRBJ2-1
CASSVTRRGGSSYNEQFF
TGTGCCAGCAGTGTAACTCGCCGGGGAGGGAGCTCCTACAATGAGCAGTTCTTC
>.|TRBV6-5|.|TRBJ1-5
CASSPQQGDGQPQHF
TGTGCCAGCAGTCCACAACAGGGAGACGGTCAGCCCCAGCATTTT
>.|TRBV5-8|TRBD1|TRBJ1-2
CASSRGQASNGYTF
TGTGCCAGCAGCCGCGGACAGGCCTCCAATGGCTACACCTTC
>.|TRBV7-6|TRBD2|TRBJ2-7
CASSSSGRRYEQYF
TGTGCCAGCAGCTCTAGCGGGAGGAGGTACGAGCAGTACTTC
>.|TRBV21-1|.|TRBJ2-2
CASSKHHRRGGLLPNTGELFF
TGTGCCAGCAGCAAACACCACCGGAGAGGGGGCTTGTTGCCGAACACCGGGGAGCTGTTTTTT
>.|TRBV7-2|.|TRBJ1-5
CASSLEVGQPQHF
TGTGCCAGCAGCTTAGAGGTCGGGCAGCCCCAGCATTTT
>.|TRBV28|.|TRBJ1-2
CASTLRTVPLSYTF
TGTGCCAGCACTTTACGGACAGTCCCGCTAAGCTACACCTTC
>.|TRBV30|TRBD1|TRBJ2-1
CAWDRGRKNEQFF
TGTGCCTGGGACAGGGGAAGAAAGAATGAGCAGTTCTTC
>.|TRBV15|.|TRBJ2-5
CATSRDLRQGGTQYF
TGTGCCACCAGCAGAGATCTGAGGCAGGGGGGGACCCAGTACTTC
>.|TRBV5-6|TRBD1|TRBJ1-2
CASSQGQNYGYTF
TGTGCCAGCAGCCAGGGACAGAACTATGGCTACACCTTC
>.|TRBV15|.|TRBJ2-7
CATSRDSGYEQYF
TGTGCCACCAGCAGAGATTCGGGATACGAGCAGTACTTC
>.|TRBV5-1|.|TRBJ1-6
CASSLGPSGGSYNSPLHF
TGCGCCAGCAGCTTGGGGCCATCGGGGGGCTCCTATAATTCACCCCTCCACTTT
>few|TRBV5-1|.|TRBJ1-6
CASSFDFTYNSPLHF
TGCGCCAGCAGCTTCGATTTTACTTATAATTCACCCCTCCACTTT
>.|TRBV9|TRBD2|TRBJ2-5
CASSRLAGLYQETQYF
TGTGCCAGCAGTCGGCTAGCGGGACTGTACCAAGAGACCCAGTACTTC
>.|TRBV13|.|TRBJ2-3
CASSLGRGSEGTQYF
TGTGCCAGCAGCTTAGGCCGAGGTAGCGAGGGTACGCAGTATTTT
>.|TRBV5-1|TRBD2|TRBJ2-5
CASSFLSAGGSGETQYF
TGCGCCAGCAGCTTCCTCTCTGCGGGAGGTTCAGGGGAGACCCAGTACTTC
>.|TRBV19|.|TRBJ1-5
CASSPGSNQPQHF
TGTGCCAGTAGTCCAGGAAGCAATCAGCCCCAGCATTTT
>once|TRBV11-3|.|TRBJ2-5
CASSQINQETQYF
TGTGCCAGCAGCCAAATCAACCAAGAGACCCAGTACTTC
>.|TRBV7-2|.|TRBJ1-6
CASSQNNSPLHF
TGTGCCAGCAGCCAAAATAATTCACCCCTCCACTTT
>.|TRBV19|.|TRBJ1-1
CASSIKLSTEAFF
TGTGCCAGTAGTATTAAGCTTTCCACTGAAGCTTTCTTT
>.|TRBV6-6|TRBD1|TRBJ1-5
CASSYPRDRYQPQHF
TGTGCCAGCAGTTACCCCAGGGACAGATATCAGCCCCAGCATTTT